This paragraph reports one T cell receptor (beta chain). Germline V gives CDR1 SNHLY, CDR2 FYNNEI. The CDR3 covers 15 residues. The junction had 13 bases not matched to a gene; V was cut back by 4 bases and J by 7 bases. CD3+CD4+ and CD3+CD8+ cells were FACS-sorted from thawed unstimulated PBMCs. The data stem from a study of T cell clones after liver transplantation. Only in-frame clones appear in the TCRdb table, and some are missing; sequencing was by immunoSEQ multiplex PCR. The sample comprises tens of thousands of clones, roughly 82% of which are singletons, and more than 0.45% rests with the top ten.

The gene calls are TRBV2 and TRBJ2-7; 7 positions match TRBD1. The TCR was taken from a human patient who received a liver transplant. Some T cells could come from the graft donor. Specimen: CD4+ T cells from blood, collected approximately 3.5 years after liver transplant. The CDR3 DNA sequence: TGTGCCAGCAGTGCACAGGGGTGGGGAAGGGAGGAGCAGTACTTC. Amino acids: CASSAQGWGREEQYF.